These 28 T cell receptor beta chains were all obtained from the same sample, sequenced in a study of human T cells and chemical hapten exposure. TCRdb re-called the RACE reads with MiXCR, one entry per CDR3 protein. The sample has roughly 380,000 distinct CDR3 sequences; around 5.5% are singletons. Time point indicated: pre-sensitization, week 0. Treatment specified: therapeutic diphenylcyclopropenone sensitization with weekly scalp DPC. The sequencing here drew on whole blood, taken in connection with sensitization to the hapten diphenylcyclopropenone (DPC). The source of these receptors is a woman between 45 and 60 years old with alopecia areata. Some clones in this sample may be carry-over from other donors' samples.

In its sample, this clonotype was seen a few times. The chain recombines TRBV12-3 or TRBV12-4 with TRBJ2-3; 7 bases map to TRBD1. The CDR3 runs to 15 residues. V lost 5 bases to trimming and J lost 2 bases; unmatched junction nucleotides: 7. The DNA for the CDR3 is TGTGCCAGCAGTGAAACAGGGGTATCCACAGATACGCAGTATTTT. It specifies CASSETGVSTDTQYF.

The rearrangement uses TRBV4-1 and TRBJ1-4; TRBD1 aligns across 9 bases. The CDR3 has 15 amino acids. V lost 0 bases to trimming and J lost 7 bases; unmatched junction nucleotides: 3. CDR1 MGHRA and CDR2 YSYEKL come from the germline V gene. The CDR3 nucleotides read TGCGCCAGCAGCCAAGAGGGACAGGGCTTTGAAAAACTGTTTTTT. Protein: CASSQEGQGFEKLFF.

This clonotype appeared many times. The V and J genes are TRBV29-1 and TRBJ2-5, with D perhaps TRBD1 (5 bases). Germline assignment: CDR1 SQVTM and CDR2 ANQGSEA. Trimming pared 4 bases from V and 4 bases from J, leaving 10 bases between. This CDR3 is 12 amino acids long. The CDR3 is CSVVTGRETQYF. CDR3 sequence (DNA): TGCAGCGTTGTAACAGGCCGAGAGACCCAGTACTTC.

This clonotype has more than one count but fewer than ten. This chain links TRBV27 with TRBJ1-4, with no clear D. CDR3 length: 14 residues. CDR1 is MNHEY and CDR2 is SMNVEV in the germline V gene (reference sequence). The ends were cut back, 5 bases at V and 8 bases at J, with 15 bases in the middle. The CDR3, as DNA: TGTGCCAGCAGTCCCTTCGGCAGGTTAGAAAAACTGTTTTTT. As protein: CASSPFGRLEKLFF.

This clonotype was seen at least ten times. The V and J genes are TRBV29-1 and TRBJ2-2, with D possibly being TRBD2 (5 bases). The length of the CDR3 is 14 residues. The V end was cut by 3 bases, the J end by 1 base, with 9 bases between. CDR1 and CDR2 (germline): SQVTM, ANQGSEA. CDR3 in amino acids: CSVEEDGNTGELFF. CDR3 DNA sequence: TGCAGCGTTGAGGAGGACGGGAACACCGGGGAGCTGTTTTTT.

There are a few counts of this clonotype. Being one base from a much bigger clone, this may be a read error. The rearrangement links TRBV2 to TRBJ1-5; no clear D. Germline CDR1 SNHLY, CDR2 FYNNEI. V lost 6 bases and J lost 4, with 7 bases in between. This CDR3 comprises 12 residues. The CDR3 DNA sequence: TGTGCCAGCAGGCTGGGGAATCAGCCCCAGCATTTT. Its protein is CASRLGNQPQHF.

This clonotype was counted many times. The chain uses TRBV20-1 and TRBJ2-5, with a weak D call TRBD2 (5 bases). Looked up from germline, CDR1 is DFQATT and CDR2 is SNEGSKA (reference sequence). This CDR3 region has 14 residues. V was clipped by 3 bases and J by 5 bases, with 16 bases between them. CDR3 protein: CSARARGTLETQYF. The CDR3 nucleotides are TGCAGTGCTAGGGCTCGGGGTACCTTGGAGACCCAGTACTTC.

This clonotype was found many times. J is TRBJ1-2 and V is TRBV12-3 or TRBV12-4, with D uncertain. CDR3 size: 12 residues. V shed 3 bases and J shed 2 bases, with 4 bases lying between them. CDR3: CASSFQNYGYTF. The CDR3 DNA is TGTGCCAGCAGTTTTCAAAACTATGGCTACACCTTC.

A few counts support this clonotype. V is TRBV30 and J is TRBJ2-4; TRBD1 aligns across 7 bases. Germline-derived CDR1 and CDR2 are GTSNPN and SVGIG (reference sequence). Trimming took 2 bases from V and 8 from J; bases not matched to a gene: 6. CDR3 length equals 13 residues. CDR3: CAWSRAGGDIQYF. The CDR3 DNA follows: TGTGCCTGGAGTAGGGCAGGGGGTGACATTCAGTACTTC.

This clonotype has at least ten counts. The CDR3 bases are TGTGCCAGCAGTGCTAAACCGGGACAGGGCAATCAGCCCCAGCATTTT. Its protein is CASSAKPGQGNQPQHF. The chain links TRBV28 to TRBJ1-5; 8 nucleotides align to TRBD1. Germline-derived CDR1 and CDR2 are MDHEN and SYDVKM. V gave up 5 bases and J gave up 2 bases; unmatched junction bases: 8. CDR3 length: 16 amino acids.

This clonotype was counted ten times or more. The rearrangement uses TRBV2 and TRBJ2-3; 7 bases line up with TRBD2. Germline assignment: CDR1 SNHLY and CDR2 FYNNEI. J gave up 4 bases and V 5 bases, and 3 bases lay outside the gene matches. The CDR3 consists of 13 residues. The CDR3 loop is CASSWGGADTQYF. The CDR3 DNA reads TGTGCCAGCAGTTGGGGAGGGGCAGATACGCAGTATTTT. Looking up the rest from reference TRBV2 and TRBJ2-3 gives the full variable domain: EPEVTQTPSHQVTQMGQEVILRCVPISNHLYFYWYRQILGQKVEFLVSFYNNEISEKSEIFDDQFSVERPDGSNFTLKIRSTKLEDSAMYFCASSWGGADTQYFGPGTRLTVL.

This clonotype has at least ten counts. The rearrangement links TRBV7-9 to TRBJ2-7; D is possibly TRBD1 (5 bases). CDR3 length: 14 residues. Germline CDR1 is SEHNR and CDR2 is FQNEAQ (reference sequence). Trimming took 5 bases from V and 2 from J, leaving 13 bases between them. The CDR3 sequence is CASSQRSRAYEQYF. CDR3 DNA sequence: TGTGCCAGCAGCCAGAGATCCAGGGCCTACGAGCAGTACTTC.

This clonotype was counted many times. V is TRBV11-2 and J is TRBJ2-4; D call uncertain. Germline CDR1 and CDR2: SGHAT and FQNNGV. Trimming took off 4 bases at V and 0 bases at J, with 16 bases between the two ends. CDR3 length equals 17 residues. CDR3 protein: CASSSIRTSLAKNIQYF. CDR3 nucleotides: TGTGCCAGCAGCTCGATTCGGACCTCTCTAGCCAAAAACATTCAGTACTTC.

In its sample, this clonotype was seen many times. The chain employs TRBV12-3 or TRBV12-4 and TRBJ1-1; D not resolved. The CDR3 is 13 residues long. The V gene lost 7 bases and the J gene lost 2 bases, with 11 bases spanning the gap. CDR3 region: CASTPTRNTEAFF. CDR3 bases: TGTGCCAGCACCCCGACTCGTAACACTGAAGCTTTCTTT.

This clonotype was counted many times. CDR3 sequence reads: CASSPLGLAIEQYF. The CDR3 nucleotides are TGTGCCAGCAGCCCTCTAGGACTAGCGATCGAGCAGTACTTC. The chain joins TRBV7-2 to TRBJ2-7; 9 bases match TRBD2. V lost 5 bases to trimming and J lost 6 bases; unmatched junction nucleotides: 8. CDR3 length equals 14 residues. The V gene's germline CDR1 is SGHTA and CDR2 FQGNSA.

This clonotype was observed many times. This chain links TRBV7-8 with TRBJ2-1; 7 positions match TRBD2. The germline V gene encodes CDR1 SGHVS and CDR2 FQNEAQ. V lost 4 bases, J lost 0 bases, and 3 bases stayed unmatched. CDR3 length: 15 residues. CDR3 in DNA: TGTGCCAGCAGCTCGGGACTAAACTCCTACAATGAGCAGTTCTTC. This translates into CASSSGLNSYNEQFF.

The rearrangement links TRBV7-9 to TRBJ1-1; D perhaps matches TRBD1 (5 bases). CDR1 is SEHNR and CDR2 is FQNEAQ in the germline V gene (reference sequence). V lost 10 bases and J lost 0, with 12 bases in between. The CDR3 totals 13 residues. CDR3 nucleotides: TGTGCCACCCGGGAGGGGCTGAACACTGAAGCTTTCTTT. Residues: CATREGLNTEAFF.

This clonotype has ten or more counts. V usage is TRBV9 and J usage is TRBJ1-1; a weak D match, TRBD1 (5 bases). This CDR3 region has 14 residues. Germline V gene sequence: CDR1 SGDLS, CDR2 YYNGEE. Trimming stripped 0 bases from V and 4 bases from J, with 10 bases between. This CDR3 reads CASSVGAGSTEAFF. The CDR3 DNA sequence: TGTGCCAGCAGCGTAGGAGCAGGGAGCACTGAAGCTTTCTTT.

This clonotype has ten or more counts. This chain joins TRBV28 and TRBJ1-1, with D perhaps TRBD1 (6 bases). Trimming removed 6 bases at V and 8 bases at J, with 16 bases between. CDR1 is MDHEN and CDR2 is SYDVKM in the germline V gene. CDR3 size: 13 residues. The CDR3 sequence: CASRERGFREAFF. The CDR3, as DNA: TGTGCCAGCAGGGAAAGGGGGTTCCGCGAAGCTTTCTTT.

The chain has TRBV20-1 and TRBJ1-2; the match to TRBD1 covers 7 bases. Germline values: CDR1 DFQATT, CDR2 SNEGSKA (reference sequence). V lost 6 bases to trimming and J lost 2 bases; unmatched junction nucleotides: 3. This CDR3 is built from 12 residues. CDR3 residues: CSAQGGNYGYTF. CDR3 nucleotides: TGCAGTGCCCAGGGGGGGAACTATGGCTACACCTTC.

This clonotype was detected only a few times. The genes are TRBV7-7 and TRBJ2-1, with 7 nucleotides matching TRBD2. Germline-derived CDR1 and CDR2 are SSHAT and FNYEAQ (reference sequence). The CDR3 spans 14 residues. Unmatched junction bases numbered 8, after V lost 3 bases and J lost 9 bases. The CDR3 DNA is TGTGCCAGCAGCTTGGGGGGGTTGGCGACTGAGCAGTTCTTC. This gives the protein CASSLGGLATEQFF.

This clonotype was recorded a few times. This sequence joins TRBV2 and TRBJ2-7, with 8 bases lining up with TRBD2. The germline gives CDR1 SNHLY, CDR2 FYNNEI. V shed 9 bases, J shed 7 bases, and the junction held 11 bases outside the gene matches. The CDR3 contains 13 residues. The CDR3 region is CASLAGLGLEQYF. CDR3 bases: TGTGCCAGTTTAGCGGGACTCGGCCTTGAGCAGTACTTC.

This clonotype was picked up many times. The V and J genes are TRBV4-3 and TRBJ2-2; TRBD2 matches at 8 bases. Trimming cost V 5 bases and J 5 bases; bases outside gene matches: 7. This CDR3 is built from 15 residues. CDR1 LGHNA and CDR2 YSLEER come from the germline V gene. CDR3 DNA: TGCGCCAGCAGCGCACTGGCGGGAGGTACCGGGGAGCTGTTTTTT. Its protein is CASSALAGGTGELFF.

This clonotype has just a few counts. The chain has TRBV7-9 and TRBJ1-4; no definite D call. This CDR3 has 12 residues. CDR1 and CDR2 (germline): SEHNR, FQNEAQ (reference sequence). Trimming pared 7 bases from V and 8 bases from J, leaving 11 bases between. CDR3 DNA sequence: TGTGCCAGCACCATTCAAACCGAAAAACTGTTTTTT. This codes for CASTIQTEKLFF. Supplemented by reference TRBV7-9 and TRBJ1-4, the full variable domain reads DTGVSQNPRHKITKRGQNVTFRCDPISEHNRLYWYRQTLGQGPEFLTYFQNEAQLEKSRLLSDRFSAERPKGSFSTLEIQRTEQGDSAMYLCASTIQTEKLFFGSGTQLSVL.

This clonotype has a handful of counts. This chain's CDR3 is CASSAFRGATNEKLFF. The CDR3, as DNA: TGTGCCAGCAGTGCTTTCAGGGGTGCAACTAATGAAAAACTGTTTTTT. The V call is TRBV6-1, the J call TRBJ1-4; tentatively, D is TRBD1 (6 bases). There are 16 residues in the CDR3. The germline V gene encodes CDR1 MNHNS and CDR2 SASEGT. Trimming left V 4 bases short and J 0 bases short, with 12 bases between.

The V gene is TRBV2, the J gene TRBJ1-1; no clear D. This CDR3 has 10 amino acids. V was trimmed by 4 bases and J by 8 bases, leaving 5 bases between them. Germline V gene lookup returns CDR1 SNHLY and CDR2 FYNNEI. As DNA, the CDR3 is TGTGCCAGCAGTGGAGTGGAAGCTTTCTTT. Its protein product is CASSGVEAFF.

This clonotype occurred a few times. CDR3 nucleotides: TGTGCCAGCAGTTTATACGGGGGCGCTAACTATGGCTACACCTTC. Translated: CASSLYGGANYGYTF. V is TRBV27 and J is TRBJ1-2; perhaps TRBD1 as D (6 bases). This CDR3 comprises 15 residues. V shed 1 base and J shed 0 bases, with 9 bases lying between them. Germline loops: CDR1 MNHEY, CDR2 SMNVEV (reference sequence).

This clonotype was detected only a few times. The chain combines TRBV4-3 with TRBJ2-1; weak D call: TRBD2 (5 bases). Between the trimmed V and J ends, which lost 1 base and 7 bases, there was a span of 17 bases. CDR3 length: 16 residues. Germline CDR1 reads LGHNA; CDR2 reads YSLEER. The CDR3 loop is CASSQARGRANNEQFF. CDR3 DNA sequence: TGCGCCAGCAGCCAAGCTCGGGGAAGAGCGAATAATGAGCAGTTCTTC.